This T cell receptor beta chain was documented in a study of shared clonotypes between healthy human individuals. Study details: There were three CD4 naive, three CD4 memory, two CD8 naive and one CD8 memory plates per donor.

About this clone itself: Its antigen is still unknown.

This CDR3 region has 12 residues. V was clipped by 4 bases and J by 1 base, with 4 bases between them. The germline CDR1 and CDR2 sequences are MNHEY and SMNVEV (reference sequence). Sequenced by immunoSEQ multiplex PCR; TCRdb stores in-frame clones only, minus some. Among over a million clones, more than 60% were seen once, and the ten largest hold over 1.3%. General observations from the study: Clonotypes which were not shared had lower generation probabilities than clonotypes that all four donors shared. The sampled material consisted only of blood, and tissue repertoires are likely to differ.

The sequence was obtained from a man younger than 35 in good health. The chain carries TRBV27 and TRBJ2-5; D not certain. The material sequenced was memory CD4+ T cells sorted from blood. The subset is: CD45RA-negative fraction. The CDR3 sequence is CASSSAQETQYF. The DNA for the CDR3 is TGTGCCAGCAGTTCGGCCCAAGAGACCCAGTACTTC.